Ten or more counts support the clone carrying this T cell receptor beta chain. Its target is not known. Germline lookup yields CDR1 SGHDT and CDR2 YYEEEE. V lost 0 bases and J 4 bases, leaving 11 bases between the germline ends. The CDR3 runs to 14 residues. This entry is derived from a study of T cells in Graves' hyperthyroidism and ophthalmopathy. Study-level background: Peripheral blood samples were taken at initial diagnosis, prior to any treatment.

Points from the study as a whole: Most thyroid clonotypes that were expanded above 0.001 also turned up in blood.

From RNA transcripts, TCR beta CDR3 regions were amplified. An initial round of RT-PCR targeting the TCR CDR3 relied on the HTBI primer set. MiXCR, applied by TCRdb to the multiplex PCR reads, yields one record per CDR3 protein. The table shows fewer than 550,000 distinct CDR3 sequences, with around 14% occurring only once. This clonotype originated in a woman between 18 and 29 years old with Graves' hyperthyroidism. Sequencing was carried out using blood. The V and J genes are TRBV5-6 and TRBJ2-7; a weak D match, TRBD2 (6 bases). The CDR3 region has the DNA TGTGCCAGCAGCTTGGAGGACTACTCGTACGAGCAGTACTTC. Its protein product is CASSLEDYSYEQYF.